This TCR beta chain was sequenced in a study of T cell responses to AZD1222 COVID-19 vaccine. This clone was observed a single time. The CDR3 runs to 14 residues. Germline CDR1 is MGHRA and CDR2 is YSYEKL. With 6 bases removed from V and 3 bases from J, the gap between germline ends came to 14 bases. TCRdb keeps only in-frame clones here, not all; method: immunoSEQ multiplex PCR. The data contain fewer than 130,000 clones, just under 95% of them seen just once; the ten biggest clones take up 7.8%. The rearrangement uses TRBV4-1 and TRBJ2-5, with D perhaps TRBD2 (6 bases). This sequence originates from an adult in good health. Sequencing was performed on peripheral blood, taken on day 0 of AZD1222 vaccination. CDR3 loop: CASRIRSGEETQYF. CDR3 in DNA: TGCGCCAGCAGAATCCGCTCGGGGGAAGAGACCCAGTACTTC.